The 18 T cell receptor beta chains below were found in one sample sequenced in a study of beta chain features in type 1 diabetes. Since all of the isolated RNA was reverse transcribed, expressed TCRB transcripts were what got sequenced. Generated by immunoSEQ multiplex PCR, the TCRdb table keeps only in-frame clones and is missing some. The sample includes 450,000 or so clones, over 9.5% of them seen just once. Sequenced material: naive CD4+ T cells from blood. The receptors come from a woman aged 18-29 years in good health.

This sequence joins TRBV7-2 and TRBJ2-1; a possible D gene is TRBD2 (5 bases). V lost 6 bases and J lost 3, with 15 bases in between. This CDR3 is built from 15 residues. Germline CDR1 is SGHTA and CDR2 is FQGNSA. The CDR3 DNA reads as TGTGCCAGCAGTGAGGGAAGGCCGGTCTACAATGAGCAGTTCTTC. Protein product: CASSEGRPVYNEQFF.

J is TRBJ2-1 and V is TRBV18; D gene unclear. Trimming removed 5 bases at V and 5 bases at J, with 13 bases between. Per germline, CDR1 KGHSH and CDR2 LQKENI. The CDR3 length is 14 residues. The CDR3 protein is CASSTWSSHNEQFF. The CDR3 bases are TGTGCCAGCTCAACATGGAGCAGTCACAATGAGCAGTTCTTC.

V and J are TRBV5-1 and TRBJ2-1; the match to TRBD1 covers 10 bases. Unmatched junction bases numbered 7, after V lost 9 bases and J lost 4 bases. CDR1 is SGHRS and CDR2 is YFSETQ in the germline V gene. CDR3 length: 14 residues. The CDR3, as DNA: TGCGCCACCGGGACAGGGGCAGGTTACAATGAGCAGTTCTTC. Its protein is CATGTGAGYNEQFF.

The chain uses TRBV4-3 and TRBJ2-6; D is possibly TRBD2 (5 bases). Germline values: CDR1 LGHNA, CDR2 YSLEER. The V and J ends lost 1 base and 2 bases respectively, with 6 bases between them. This CDR3 comprises 15 residues. The DNA of the CDR3 is TGCGCCAGCAGCCAAGTCGGGACTGGGGCCAACGTCCTGACTTTC. It codes for CASSQVGTGANVLTF.

Written as DNA, the CDR3 is TGCGCCAGCAGCCAGCAACTAGCGGGAGAAATGGCCGAGCAGTTCTTC. It translates to CASSQQLAGEMAEQFF. The rearrangement links TRBV4-3 to TRBJ2-1; 11 bases line up with TRBD2. CDR1 LGHNA and CDR2 YSLEER come from the germline V gene. V gave up 3 bases and J gave up 10 bases; unmatched junction bases: 11. CDR3 length: 16 amino acids.

The chain joins TRBV30 to TRBJ1-2; the D is unclear. V shed 1 base and J shed 7 bases, with 10 bases lying between them. The length of the CDR3 is 12 residues. Germline CDR1 GTSNPN, CDR2 SVGIG (reference sequence). The CDR3 protein is CAWSATPGGYTF. The CDR3 nucleotides are TGTGCCTGGAGTGCTACACCGGGTGGCTACACCTTC.

The J gene is TRBJ1-2, the V gene TRBV7-9; the match to TRBD1 covers 7 bases. CDR1 is SEHNR and CDR2 is FQNEAQ in the germline V gene (reference sequence). Germline trimming cut 3 bases from V and 4 bases from J; bases unmatched to any gene: 5. This CDR3 has 14 amino acids. Here the CDR3 reads CASSFSQGSYGYTF. Here the CDR3 DNA reads TGTGCCAGCAGCTTTTCACAGGGGTCCTATGGCTACACCTTC. Looking up the rest from reference TRBV7-9 and TRBJ1-2 gives the full variable domain: DTGVSQNPRHKITKRGQNVTFRCDPISEHNRLYWYRQTLGQGPEFLTYFQNEAQLEKSRLLSDRFSAERPKGSFSTLEIQRTEQGDSAMYLCASSFSQGSYGYTFGSGTRLTVV.

This chain connects TRBV5-1 to TRBJ2-1; D ambiguous. The V and J ends lost 0 bases and 4 bases respectively, with 11 bases between them. CDR1 SGHRS and CDR2 YFSETQ come from the germline V gene. The CDR3 is made up of 15 amino acids. DNA of the CDR3: TGCGCCAGCAGCTTGGTGGCGACAAAATACAATGAGCAGTTCTTC. As protein: CASSLVATKYNEQFF.

This clone was seen more than once but under ten times. The same CDR3 is also encoded by other DNA sequences in this sample. V gene TRBV9 combines with J gene TRBJ2-5, with TRBD2 identical over 10 bases. CDR1 is SGDLS and CDR2 is YYNGEE in the germline V gene. V was pared by 0 bases and J by 4 bases, with 3 bases of the junction left unmatched. There are 15 residues in the CDR3. The CDR3, as DNA: TGTGCCAGCAGCGTAGGACTAGCGGGCGGAGAGACCCAGTACTTC. Residues: CASSVGLAGGETQYF. Full variable domain (remainder filled in from reference TRBV9 and TRBJ2-5): DSGVTQTPKHLITATGQRVTLRCSPRSGDLSVYWYQQSLDQGLQFLIQYYNGEERAKGNILERFSAQQFPDLHSELNLSSLELGDSALYFCASSVGLAGGETQYFGPGTRLLVL.

This clone was seen more than once but under ten times. The chain recombines TRBV28 with TRBJ2-3, with unresolved D. Trimming left V 5 bases short and J 4 bases short, with 13 bases between. Germline V gives CDR1 MDHEN, CDR2 SYDVKM. The CDR3 runs to 14 residues. Written as DNA, the CDR3 is TGTGCCAGCAGTCTGACCCCGCGGTCAGATACGCAGTATTTT. Translation: CASSLTPRSDTQYF. Full variable domain (remainder filled in from reference TRBV28 and TRBJ2-3): DVKVTQSSRYLVKRTGEKVFLECVQDMDHENMFWYRQDPGLGLRLIYFSYDVKMKEKGDIPEGYSVSREKKERFSLILESASTNQTSMYLCASSLTPRSDTQYFGPGTRLTVL.

A few counts support this clone. The chain uses TRBV4-1 and TRBJ2-3; 8 positions agree with TRBD2. V dropped 3 bases and J dropped 1; count of bases not matched to a gene: 6. Germline loops: CDR1 MGHRA, CDR2 YSYEKL. The CDR3 contains 16 residues. The CDR3 DNA follows: TGCGCCAGCAGCCAGGGGCGCGGGGGGCGCACAGATACGCAGTATTTT. Protein: CASSQGRGGRTDTQYF.

This clone has only a few counts. The rearrangement links TRBV10-3 to TRBJ2-1, with 7 positions matching TRBD2. CDR3 length: 13 amino acids. V dropped 7 bases and J dropped 4; count of bases not matched to a gene: 4. Germline V gene sequence: CDR1 ENHRY, CDR2 SYGVKD. In nucleotides, the CDR3 is TGTGCCATCACTAGCGGCCCTTACAATGAGCAGTTCTTC. Protein product: CAITSGPYNEQFF.

The chain combines TRBV7-9 with TRBJ1-5, with a tentative D call TRBD1 (6 bases). Trimming removed 4 bases at V and 0 bases at J, with 10 bases between. Germline CDR1 and CDR2: SEHNR and FQNEAQ (reference sequence). CDR3 size: 15 residues. CDR3 region: CASSSRQDSNQPQHF. In nucleotides, the CDR3 is TGTGCCAGCAGCTCCCGACAGGATAGCAATCAGCCCCAGCATTTT.

This chain connects TRBV28 to TRBJ2-7; D unresolved. This CDR3 spans 13 amino acids. Germline loops: CDR1 MDHEN, CDR2 SYDVKM. Trimming left V 8 bases short and J 4 bases short, with 15 bases between. This CDR3 reads CASHSRRRYEQYV. In nucleotides, the CDR3 is TGTGCCAGCCACAGCAGGAGACGATACGAGCAGTACGTC.

The chain joins TRBV5-1 to TRBJ1-1, with a possible D match to TRBD1 (6 bases). Trimming removed 3 bases at V and 0 bases at J, with 18 bases between. Germline V gene lookup returns CDR1 SGHRS and CDR2 YFSETQ. This CDR3 has 17 amino acids. The CDR3 spells CASSYRRQGTLNTEAFF. In DNA, the CDR3 is TGCGCCAGCAGCTATCGGAGGCAGGGGACTTTGAACACTGAAGCTTTCTTT.

This clone appeared a few times. J is TRBJ1-1 and V is TRBV29-1; D unresolved. CDR1 SQVTM and CDR2 ANQGSEA come from the germline V gene. V was pared by 7 bases and J by 7 bases, with 10 bases between. This CDR3 spans 10 amino acids. The CDR3 bases are TGCAGCGCTTGGACGGGTGAAGCTTTCTTT. This encodes CSAWTGEAFF.

This sequence joins TRBV28 and TRBJ1-6; 10 nucleotides agree with TRBD1. V was clipped by 4 bases and J by 8 bases; unmatched bases: 5. Germline V gene sequence: CDR1 MDHEN, CDR2 SYDVKM. CDR3 length: 15 residues. The CDR3 DNA is TGTGCCAGCAGTTCACCGGGACAGGGGTATTCACCCCTCCACTTT. Protein: CASSSPGQGYSPLHF.

The chain has TRBV20-1 and TRBJ2-1; the D is unclear. The CDR3 sequence is 10 residues long. The germline CDR1 and CDR2 sequences are DFQATT and SNEGSKA (reference sequence). The CDR3, as DNA: TGCAGCCCCCATGGCAATGAGCAGTTCTTC. This sequence encodes CSPHGNEQFF.